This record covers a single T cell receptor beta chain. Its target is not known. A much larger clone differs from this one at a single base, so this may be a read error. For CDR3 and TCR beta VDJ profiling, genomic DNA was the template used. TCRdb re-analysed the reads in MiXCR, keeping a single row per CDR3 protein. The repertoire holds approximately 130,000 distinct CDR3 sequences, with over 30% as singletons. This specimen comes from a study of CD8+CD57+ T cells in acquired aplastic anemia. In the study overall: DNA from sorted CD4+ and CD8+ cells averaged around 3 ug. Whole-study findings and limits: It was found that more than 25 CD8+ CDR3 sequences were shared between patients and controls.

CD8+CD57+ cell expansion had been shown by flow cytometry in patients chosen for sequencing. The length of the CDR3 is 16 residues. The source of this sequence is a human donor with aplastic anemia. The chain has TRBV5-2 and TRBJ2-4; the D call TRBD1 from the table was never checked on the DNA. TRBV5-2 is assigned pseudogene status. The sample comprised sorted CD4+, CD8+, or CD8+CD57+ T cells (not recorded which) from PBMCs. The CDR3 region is CASNSQTGGSKNIQYF. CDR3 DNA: TGTGCCAGCAACTCCCAGACAGGGGGTTCAAAAAACATTCAGTACTTC.